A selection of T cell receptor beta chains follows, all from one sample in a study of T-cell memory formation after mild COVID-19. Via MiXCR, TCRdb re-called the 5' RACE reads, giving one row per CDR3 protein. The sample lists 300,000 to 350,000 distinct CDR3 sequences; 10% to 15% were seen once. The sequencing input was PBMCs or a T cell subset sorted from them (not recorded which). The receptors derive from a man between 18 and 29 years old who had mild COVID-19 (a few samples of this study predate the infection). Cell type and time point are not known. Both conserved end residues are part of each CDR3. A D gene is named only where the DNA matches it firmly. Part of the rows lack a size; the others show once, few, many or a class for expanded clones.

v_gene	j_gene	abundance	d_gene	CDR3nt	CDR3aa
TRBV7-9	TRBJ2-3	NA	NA	TGTGCCAGCAGCCGAAGGATGAGAGATACGCAGTATTTT	CASSRRMRDTQYF
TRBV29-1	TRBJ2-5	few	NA	TGCAGCGTTGAGGCCGCTGGCCCGTACCAAGAGACCCAGTACTTC	CSVEAAGPYQETQYF
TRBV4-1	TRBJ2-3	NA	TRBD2	TGCGCCAGCAGGGGGATAGCGGGGGGCACAGATACGCAGTATTTT	CASRGIAGGTDTQYF
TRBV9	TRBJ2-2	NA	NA	TGTGCCAGCAGCCCCAACCGGGGCCGGAGAGCCGGGGAGCTGTTTTTT	CASSPNRGRRAGELFF
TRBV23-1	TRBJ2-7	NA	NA	TGCGCCAGCACCCTGCCTCAGGTGGGCTCCTACGAGCAGTACTTC	CASTLPQVGSYEQYF
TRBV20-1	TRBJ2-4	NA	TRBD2	TGCAGTGCTAGAGAGCCCCTTAGCGGGGGAAACATTCAGTACTTC	CSAREPLSGGNIQYF
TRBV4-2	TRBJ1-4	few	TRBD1	TGTGCCAGCAGCCCCAACTCCGGGACAGGACGTTTTGCAACTAATGAAAAACTGTTTTTT	CASSPNSGTGRFATNEKLFF
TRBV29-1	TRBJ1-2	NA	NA	TGCAGCGCCGGGGACACTAACTATGGCTACACCTTC	CSAGDTNYGYTF
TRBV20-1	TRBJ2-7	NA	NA	TGCAGTGCTAGAGGGGGGGACACCTACGAGCAGTACTTC	CSARGGDTYEQYF
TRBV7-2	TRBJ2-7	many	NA	TGTGCCAGCAGCGCGCGATCCGCAACCTACGAGCAGTACTTC	CASSARSATYEQYF
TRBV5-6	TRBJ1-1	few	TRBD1	TGTGCCAGCAGCCTCGGGACAGGGGCCACTGAAGCTTTCTTT	CASSLGTGATEAFF
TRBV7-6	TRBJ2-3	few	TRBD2	TGTGCCAGCAGCCCTACGACTAGCGAGTATCTCACAGATACGCAGTATTTT	CASSPTTSEYLTDTQYF
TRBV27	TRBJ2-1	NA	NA	TGTGCCAGCAGTTACGCGGGGATAAATGAGCAGTTCTTC	CASSYAGINEQFF
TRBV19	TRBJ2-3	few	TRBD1	TGTGCCAGTAGTATGGGGACCGGGACAGAGTCGTATTTT	CASSMGTGTESYF
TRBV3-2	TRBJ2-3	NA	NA	TGTGCCAGCAGCCGATTGGTTACCGCTAGCACAGATACGCAGTATTTT	CASSRLVTASTDTQYF
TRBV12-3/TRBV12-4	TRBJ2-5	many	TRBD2	TGTGCCAGCAGTTTTACTCGGGGGGGCCGGGGGACCCAGTACTTC	CASSFTRGGRGTQYF
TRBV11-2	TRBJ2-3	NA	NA	TGTGCCAGCAGCCGTATGGCTAGCACAGATACGCAGTATTTT	CASSRMASTDTQYF
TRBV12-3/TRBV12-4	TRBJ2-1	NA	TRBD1	TGTGCCACCGACAGGGGGCGGTACAATGAGCAGTTCTTC	CATDRGRYNEQFF
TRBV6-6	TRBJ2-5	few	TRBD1	TGTGCCAGCAGGAGACAGGGTGGGGAGACCCAGTACTTC	CASRRQGGETQYF
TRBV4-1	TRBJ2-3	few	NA	TGCGCCAGCAGCCAAGATGAGCTAGGCACAGATACGCAGTATTTT	CASSQDELGTDTQYF
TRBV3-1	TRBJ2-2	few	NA	TGTGCCAGCAGCCAACGACTCGTGAACACCGGGGAGCTGTTTTTT	CASSQRLVNTGELFF
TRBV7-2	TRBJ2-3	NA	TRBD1	TGTGCCAGCAGCAACCCCGGGACAGATATCACAGATACGCAGTATTTT	CASSNPGTDITDTQYF
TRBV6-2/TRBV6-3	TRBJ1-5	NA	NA	TGTGCCAGCAGTTACGAGGGCCGGGGCAATCAGCCCCAGCATTTT	CASSYEGRGNQPQHF
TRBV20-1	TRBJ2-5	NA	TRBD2	TGCAGTGCCAGGGATAGCGGGTCCAGGGAGACCCAGTACTTC	CSARDSGSRETQYF
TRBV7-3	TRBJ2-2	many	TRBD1	TGTGCCAGCAGCTCCCAGGGGGCCGGGGAGCTGTTTTTT	CASSSQGAGELFF
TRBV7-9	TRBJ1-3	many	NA	TGTGCCAGCAGCCCCGGGGAGGGGAAGACTGGAAACACCATATATTTT	CASSPGEGKTGNTIYF
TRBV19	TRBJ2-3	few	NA	TGTGCCAGTAGTACCCGGACATCGGAAGATACGCAGTATTTT	CASSTRTSEDTQYF
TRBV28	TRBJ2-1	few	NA	TGTGCCAGCAGCCCTCACGGGCCCCTCGATGAGCAGTTCTTC	CASSPHGPLDEQFF
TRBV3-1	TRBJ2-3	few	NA	TGTGCCAGCAGCCGCAATGCCGGGGTATACACAGATACGCAGTATTTT	CASSRNAGVYTDTQYF
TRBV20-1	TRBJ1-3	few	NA	TGCAGTGCTATTAGTGGGGCCTCCAATCGGGACACCATATATTTT	CSAISGASNRDTIYF
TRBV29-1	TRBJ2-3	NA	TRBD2	TGCAGCGTTGCGACTAGCGGGGGAGATACGCAGTATTTT	CSVATSGGDTQYF
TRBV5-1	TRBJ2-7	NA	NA	TGCGCCAGCAGTCCGAATAGCCGCGAGCAGTACTTC	CASSPNSREQYF
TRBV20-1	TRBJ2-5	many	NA	TGCAGTGCTAGCAGGGTGGTGGAGACCCAGTACTTC	CSASRVVETQYF
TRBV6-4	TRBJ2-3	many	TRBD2	TGTGCCAGCAGTTCAGGACTAGCGGGGTCAGATACGCAGTATTTT	CASSSGLAGSDTQYF
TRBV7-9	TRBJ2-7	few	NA	TGTGCCAGCAGCCGACTAGTTTACGAGCAGTACTTC	CASSRLVYEQYF
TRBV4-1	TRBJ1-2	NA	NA	TGCGCCAGCAGCCAAGGGGGCGGCACTAACTATGGCTACACCTTC	CASSQGGGTNYGYTF
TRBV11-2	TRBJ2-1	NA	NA	TGTGCCAGCAGCTTCGGAGACAGGAGATTCAATGAGCAGTTCTTC	CASSFGDRRFNEQFF
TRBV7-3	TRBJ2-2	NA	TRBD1	TGTGCCAGCAGCTTAGACGTGGACAGGTTTTCCGGGGAGCTGTTTTTT	CASSLDVDRFSGELFF
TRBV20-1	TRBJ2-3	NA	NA	TGCAGTGCTAGTAGGCAGGGCACAGATACGCAGTATTTT	CSASRQGTDTQYF
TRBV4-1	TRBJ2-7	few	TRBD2	TGCGCCAGCAGCCTTTATTTACGGCTAGCGGGCGATTATGAGCAGTACTTC	CASSLYLRLAGDYEQYF
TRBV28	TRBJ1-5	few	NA	TGTGCCAGCAGTGAGAGGCCCCAGCATTTT	CASSERPQHF
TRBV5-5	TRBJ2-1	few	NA	TGTGCCAGCAGTTCTAACTCTAGAGCCCCCCCGCGTGAGCAGTTCTTC	CASSSNSRAPPREQFF
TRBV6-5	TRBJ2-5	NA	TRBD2	TGTGCCAGCAGCTCGTATAGCGGGAGGCACCAAGAGACCCAGTACTTC	CASSSYSGRHQETQYF
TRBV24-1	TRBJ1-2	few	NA	TGTGCCACCAGTGATGGGACCGGGACGAAGGGCTACACCTTC	CATSDGTGTKGYTF
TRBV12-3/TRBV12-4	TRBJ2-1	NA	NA	TGTGCCAGCAGCCCTAGGGGCGCCTGGGGTGAGCAGTTCTTC	CASSPRGAWGEQFF
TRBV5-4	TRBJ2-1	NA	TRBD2	TGTGCCAGCAGCCCGGGACTAGCCCCCCATGAGCAGTTCTTC	CASSPGLAPHEQFF
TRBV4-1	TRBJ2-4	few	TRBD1	TGCGCCAGCAGCCAATTCGGGACAGGGTTTGACATTCAGTACTTC	CASSQFGTGFDIQYF